A single T cell receptor (beta chain) is shown here with its context. The antigen remains unidentified. The data stem from a study of T cell repertoires in cytomegalovirus infection. Notes on the study in general: In two of eight donors, the top clonotype was HLA-C-restricted CMV-specific.

Germline CDR1 is SGHVT and CDR2 is SQSDAQ. This CDR3 contains 16 residues. The ends were cut back, 0 bases at V and 0 bases at J, with 9 bases in the middle. MiXCR, applied by TCRdb to the reads, yields one record per CDR3 protein. The data show some 38,000 distinct CDR3 sequences, around half seen once. The chain has TRBV7-4 and TRBJ1-5; D might be TRBD1 (5 bases). This specimen consisted of CD8+ T cells from cultured PBMCs, obtained from culture after CMV antigen stimulation. This TCR was sampled from a human donor in good health (CMV status not recorded). Some clones in this sample may be carry-over from other donors' samples. CDR3 nucleotides: TGTGCCAGCAGCTTAGCACTTGGGGGTAGCAATCAGCCCCAGCATTTT. Translated, it gives CASSLALGGSNQPQHF.